This T cell receptor beta chain appears in the sequencing data of a study of HIV-infected patients and healthy controls. TCRdb redid the calling of the 5' RACE reads with MiXCR, one entry per CDR3 protein. The table lists about 67,000 distinct CDR3 sequences, about a sixth of them singletons, with around 6% in the top ten. This clonotype has just one count. CDR1 is SGHDN, CDR2 FVKESK, per germline. This CDR3 is 16 amino acids long. Trimming removed 4 bases at V and 4 bases at J, with 17 bases between. This receptor was taken from a human donor in good health. The rearrangement uses TRBV14 and TRBJ2-1, with D tentatively TRBD1 or TRBD2 (5 bases each). Input material: CD4+ T cells from blood. The CDR3 nucleotides are TGTGCCAGCAGCCTAAGGGACGGGACGTTATACAATGAGCAGTTCTTC. Translation gives CASSLRDGTLYNEQFF.